What follows are 21 T cell receptor beta chains derived from one specimen sequenced in a study of regulatory T cells in long-lasting Graves disease (dated by TCRdb to the early 2020s). The time point label corresponds to: newly diagnosed GD, antithyroid drugs for less than 3 months. RNA was extracted from PBMCs in TRIzol for both TCR sequencing and RNA sequencing. Library preparation was by multiplex PCR. Sequencing took place on an Illumina HiSeq 4000. iRepertoire HTBI primers and Arm-PCR amplification of CDR3 regions were used to construct TCR beta libraries. Clones were called with MiXCR by TCRdb after fastp trimmed the public reads at Q25, and only in-frame beta chains were retained. Records with the same CDR3 protein are collapsed into one entry carrying the most frequent genes and DNA. Recorded for this sample are about 350,000 distinct CDR3 sequences; over 15% of them occurred a single time. 30% of the sample is in the top ten clones.

This same sample was also part of a study on T cells in Graves' hyperthyroidism and ophthalmopathy.

Material: peripheral blood mononuclear cells (PBMCs), obtained at new diagnosis, from a patient treated with antithyroid drugs. The receptor source for this set is a man aged 40-50 years with Graves disease. Donor details come from another sample of the same person, matched by shared clones.

With regard to this clonotype: This may come from a read error, since a much larger clone is one base off. The chain uses TRBV7-3 and TRBJ2-3; TRBD1 matches 9 bases. The J call may be wrong; the DNA end is better matched by TRBJ1-5. The CDR3 sequence is 14 residues long. Per germline, CDR1 SGHTA and CDR2 FQGTGA. CDR3 bases: TGTGCCAGCAGCTCATCACAGGGGGCAGATACGCAGCATTTT. It encodes CASSSSQGADTQHF.

This clonotype was detected only a few times. This rearrangement joins TRBV12-3 or TRBV12-4 to TRBJ1-5; D call uncertain. The CDR3 has 15 amino acids. Trimming took 3 bases from V and 6 from J, leaving 15 bases between them. The CDR3, as DNA: TGTGCCAGCAGTTTTAGGGCCCTGGCCAGTCAGCCCCAGCATTTT. It encodes CASSFRALASQPQHF.

The table lists this clonotype with many counts. This chain joins TRBV28 and TRBJ1-5; tentative D call: TRBD1 (5 bases). CDR1 and CDR2 from the germline V gene are MDHEN and SYDVKM. V was clipped by 6 bases and J by 6 bases, with 15 bases between them. The CDR3 is made up of 14 amino acids. CDR3: CASSSRALGQPQHF. DNA of the CDR3: TGTGCCAGCAGCTCCAGGGCGTTGGGTCAGCCCCAGCATTTT.

This clonotype was observed a few times. This may come from a read error, since a much larger clone is one base off. J is TRBJ2-1 and V is TRBV11-3; D is perhaps TRBD1 or TRBD2 (6 bases each). The J call is doubtful: the DNA matches TRBJ2-5 better. Germline V CDR1 and CDR2: SGHNT, YENEEA. This CDR3 comprises 17 residues. The CDR3 region is CACSLGGQSLDQETQYF. CDR3 DNA: TGTGCCTGCAGCTTGGGAGGACAGAGCCTCGACCAAGAGACCCAGTACTTC.

Ten or more counts support this clonotype. This chain connects TRBV20-1 to TRBJ1-3, with D perhaps matching TRBD1 (5 bases). Germline V gene lookup returns CDR1 DFQATT and CDR2 SNEGSKA (reference sequence). The CDR3 consists of 15 residues. V lost 0 bases to trimming and J lost 0 bases, with 9 bases between them. The CDR3: CSARDGGNSGNTIYF. The CDR3 DNA follows: TGCAGTGCTAGAGATGGGGGGAACTCTGGAAACACCATATATTTT.

This clonotype was seen just once. The chain employs TRBV29-1 and TRBJ1-2, with 9 bases fitting TRBD1. Germline loops: CDR1 SQVTM, CDR2 ANQGSEA. The CDR3 has 13 amino acids. Trimming removed 3 bases from V and 8 bases from J; junction bases left unmatched: 7. As DNA, the CDR3 is TGCAGCGTTGAGGAACAGGGGGCGGGAGGCTACACCTTC. It yields the protein CSVEEQGAGGYTF.

The chain links TRBV5-1 to TRBJ2-2, with D maybe TRBD2 (6 bases). The CDR3 totals 16 residues. Germline V CDR1 and CDR2: SGHRS, YFSETQ. V lost 8 bases and J 5 bases, leaving 22 bases between the germline ends. DNA for the CDR3: TGCGCCAGTCGGAGGAGGGCGGGCCCTGGGACCGGGGAGCTGTTTTTT. Translating gives CASRRRAGPGTGELFF.

This clonotype was seen more than once but under ten times. One junction end does not reproduce the germline sequence, and a read error may be involved. The V and J genes are TRBV7-2 and TRBJ2-1, with D perhaps being TRBD1 or TRBD2 (5 bases each). This CDR3 region has 14 residues. The germline V gene has CDR1 SGHTA and CDR2 FQGNSA. The CDR3 nucleotides read TGTGCCAGCAGCCCGGACCCTACCAGGGAGACCCAGTGCTTC. This gives the protein CASSPDPTRETQCF.

This clonotype has at least ten counts. V is TRBV28 and J is TRBJ1-4; possible D gene TRBD1, 5 bases. V lost 5 bases to trimming and J lost 0 bases, with 10 bases between them. The CDR3 consists of 15 residues. Germline CDR1 is MDHEN and CDR2 is SYDVKM. CDR3 sequence reads: CASSTRTSTNEKLFF. DNA for the CDR3: TGTGCCAGCAGTACTCGGACATCAACTAATGAAAAACTGTTTTTT.

On this clonotype: Since a far larger clone is one base different, this is likely a read error. The V gene is TRBV7-3, the J gene TRBJ2-7, with TRBD2 as a possible D gene (7 bases). This CDR3 has 16 amino acids. Germline V lookup: CDR1 SGHTA, CDR2 FQGTGA. Trimming left V 4 bases short and J 7 bases short, with 23 bases between. This CDR3 reads CASSSRGGPGFHEQYF. As DNA, the CDR3 is TGTGCCAGCAGCTCGAGGGGGGGCCCAGGGTTCCATGAGCAGTACTTC.

In its sample, this clonotype was seen many times. This chain links TRBV11-3 with TRBJ1-5; D perhaps matches TRBD1 (5 bases). CDR1 and CDR2 (germline): SGHNT, YENEEA. This CDR3 is built from 13 residues. V lost 7 bases and J 1 base, leaving 8 bases between the germline ends. This chain's CDR3 is CASIKGSNQPQHF. As DNA, the CDR3 is TGTGCCAGCATCAAGGGGAGCAATCAGCCCCAGCATTTT.

This clonotype was seen more than once but under ten times. V usage is TRBV15 and J usage is TRBJ1-5, with D uncertain. Looked up from germline, CDR1 is LNHNV and CDR2 is YYDKDF (reference sequence). The CDR3 is 15 amino acids. The germline V and J ends were trimmed by 0 bases and 0 bases, with 6 bases remaining between them. The CDR3 loop reads CATSRDRNSNQPQHF. CDR3 nucleotides: TGTGCCACCAGCAGAGACAGGAATAGCAATCAGCCCCAGCATTTT. The full variable domain, with the rest looked up from reference TRBV15 and TRBJ1-5, is DAMVIQNPRYQVTQFGKPVTLSCSQTLNHNVMYWYQQKSSQAPKLLFHYYDKDFNNEADTPDNFQSRRPNTSFCFLDIRSPGLGDTAMYLCATSRDRNSNQPQHFGDGTRLSIL.

This clonotype was seen ten or more times. The chain has TRBV6-1 and TRBJ1-6, with D possibly being TRBD1 (6 bases). Germline CDR1 and CDR2: MNHNS and SASEGT. V lost 6 bases to trimming and J lost 7 bases, with 10 bases between them. The CDR3 is 13 amino acids. CDR3 sequence: CASSWTANSPLHF. The CDR3 DNA sequence: TGTGCCAGCAGCTGGACAGCCAATTCACCCCTCCACTTT.

The sample holds a few counts of this clonotype. The rearrangement links TRBV7-9 to TRBJ2-7, with TRBD2 identical over 14 bases. Germline V gene data show CDR1 as SEHNR and CDR2 as FQNEAQ (reference sequence). CDR3 length: 15 residues. V gave up 5 bases and J gave up 3 bases; unmatched junction bases: 3. In DNA, the CDR3 is TGTGCCAGCAGCACAGGGACTAGCGGGGGCTACGAGCAGTACTTC. Protein sequence: CASSTGTSGGYEQYF. Based on the CDR3 plus reference TRBV7-9 and TRBJ2-7, the full variable domain is DTGVSQNPRHKITKRGQNVTFRCDPISEHNRLYWYRQTLGQGPEFLTYFQNEAQLEKSRLLSDRFSAERPKGSFSTLEIQRTEQGDSAMYLCASSTGTSGGYEQYFGPGTRLTVT.

The V gene is TRBV6-1, the J gene TRBJ2-5; 10 positions match TRBD2. In germline, CDR1 is MNHNS, CDR2 SASEGT. The CDR3 loop spans 17 amino acids. The ends lost 6 bases at V and 4 bases at J; junction bases unmatched: 14. The CDR3 protein is CASRDRTSGDRPETQYF. DNA for the CDR3: TGTGCCAGCAGGGATAGAACTAGCGGGGACCGTCCAGAGACCCAGTACTTC.

This clonotype was observed many times. The rearrangement uses TRBV20-1 and TRBJ1-1, with 7 bases identical to TRBD1. Per the germline V gene, CDR1 is DFQATT and CDR2 is SNEGSKA (reference sequence). The CDR3 spans 15 residues. Trimming at V came to 0 bases and at J to 2 bases, leaving 6 bases not matched to a gene. The chain's CDR3 is CSARDPRGTNTEAFF. CDR3 DNA: TGCAGTGCTAGAGACCCCAGGGGGACTAACACTGAAGCTTTCTTT.

This clonotype was counted ten times or more. The chain employs TRBV7-9 and TRBJ2-1; D is perhaps TRBD1 (7 bases). CDR3 length: 16 residues. The germline gives CDR1 SEHNR, CDR2 FQNEAQ (reference sequence). Trimming shortened V by 2 bases and J by 7 bases, and 18 bases separated the two germline ends. CDR3 sequence (DNA): TGTGCCAGCAGCTTACGGGGGAGACAGGGTGGGAATGAGCAGTTCTTC. Amino acid sequence: CASSLRGRQGGNEQFF.

The chain combines TRBV28 with TRBJ1-2, with 10 nucleotides matching TRBD1. Trimming removed 10 bases from V and 2 bases from J; junction bases left unmatched: 10. The germline V gene encodes CDR1 MDHEN and CDR2 SYDVKM. The CDR3 length is 15 residues. This CDR3 is CAIASGGQGNYGYTF. The CDR3 nucleotides are TGTGCCATCGCGAGCGGGGGACAGGGGAACTATGGCTACACCTTC.

The CDR3 sequence: CASSKGTGSSYNEQFF. The CDR3 DNA sequence: TGTGCCAGTAGTAAAGGGACAGGAAGCTCCTACAATGAGCAGTTCTTC. This chain uses TRBV19 with TRBJ2-1, with 8 bases that match TRBD1. The V and J ends lost 4 bases and 0 bases, in that order; junction bases with no gene match: 5. Germline loops: CDR1 LNHDA, CDR2 SQIVND (reference sequence). The CDR3 loop spans 16 amino acids.

The genes are TRBV15 and TRBJ2-1; TRBD2 might be the D (6 bases). Germline-derived CDR1 and CDR2 are LNHNV and YYDKDF (reference sequence). The length of the CDR3 is 15 residues. The V gene lost 3 bases and the J gene lost 7 bases, with 16 bases spanning the gap. This CDR3 is CATSRERASGNEQFF. In nucleotides, the CDR3 is TGTGCCACCAGCAGGGAGCGGGCCTCGGGGAATGAGCAGTTCTTC.

The chain employs TRBV18 and TRBJ2-1; TRBD2 aligns across 7 bases. In germline, CDR1 is KGHSH, CDR2 LQKENI. V lost 2 bases to trimming and J lost 7 bases; unmatched junction nucleotides: 14. The CDR3 totals 17 residues. CDR3 DNA sequence: TGTGCCAGCTCACCATATGAACCGGGACTATCGTGGAATGAGCAGTTCTTC. Translated, it gives CASSPYEPGLSWNEQFF.